Presented here are 2 T cell receptor beta chains from one specimen sequenced in a study of cytomegalovirus exposure and HLA in healthy donors. Vbeta (60) and Jbeta (13) primers were used in the PCR. Clones were sequenced by immunoSEQ multiplex PCR, and TCRdb holds only the in-frame ones, with some missing. Of 65,000 to 75,000 clones listed, 74% are singletons. The sequenced sample was PBMCs. These receptors were taken from an older woman in good health and CMV-seropositive.

This chain connects TRBV28 to TRBJ1-4; 12 bases agree with TRBD1. The ends lost 2 bases at V and 6 bases at J; junction bases unmatched: 7. The germline CDR1 and CDR2 sequences are MDHEN and SYDVKM. CDR3 length: 17 amino acids. CDR3 in amino acids: CASSLIGTGGGDEKLFF. The CDR3 bases are TGTGCCAGCAGTTTAATCGGGACAGGGGGCGGTGATGAAAAACTGTTTTTT.

The chain has TRBV29-1 and TRBJ2-1, with TRBD2 matching 10 bases. The germline V gene encodes CDR1 SQVTM and CDR2 ANQGSEA. The CDR3 is made up of 14 amino acids. With 4 bases clipped from V and 8 bases from J, the junction kept 8 bases outside the gene matches. CDR3 amino acids: CSVGSLAGVDEQFF. The CDR3 DNA sequence: TGCAGCGTTGGGTCTCTAGCGGGGGTGGATGAGCAGTTCTTC.